This TCR beta chain was recorded in a study of blood T cell repertoires in COVID-19. Overall study: Sources were T cells, B-cell-depleted T cells, or PBMCs; the material itself was cDNA or gDNA.

Germline V gene data show CDR1 as SGHDT and CDR2 as YYEEEE. Trimming removed 0 bases from V and 3 bases from J; junction bases left unmatched: 2. The CDR3 is 14 residues long. Original methodology: Using reference gene primer amplification, nucleated cell counts were estimated. The table came from immunoSEQ multiplex PCR; TCRdb's copy has only in-frame clones and leaves some out. That table furnishes V, J and clone size, whereas the DNA furnished D and trimming. In the table there are about 270,000 clones, approximately 89% of which are singletons. Two consecutive negative NP/OP PCR tests, clearance, or resolved symptoms defined Cohort 3 recovery.

Input material: PBMCs or T cells enriched from blood (not recorded which). This TCR came from a woman in her sixties or seventies who had recovered from COVID-19. This chain joins TRBV5-6 and TRBJ2-7; 8 nucleotides agree with TRBD1. The CDR3 DNA reads TGTGCCAGCAGCTTGGGACAGGGGAACTACGAGCAGTACTTC. It encodes CASSLGQGNYEQYF.